This T cell receptor beta chain was found in a study of cytomegalovirus exposure and HLA in healthy donors. A multiplex PCR was run with 60 Vbeta primers and 13 Jbeta primers. Clones were read by immunoSEQ multiplex PCR, and TCRdb kept only the in-frame ones, dropping some. The data hold 210,000 or so clones, with approximately 80% observed a single time. Germline V CDR1 and CDR2: SGDLS, YYNGEE. V gave up 3 bases and J gave up 14 bases; unmatched junction bases: 8. This CDR3 spans 14 amino acids. This clone has a single count. The sequenced sample was PBMCs. The sequence came from a man in his forties in good health and CMV-seronegative. The chain carries TRBV9 and TRBJ2-1; TRBD2 agrees at 13 bases. The CDR3 protein is CASSGGTSGMGKFF. CDR3 sequence (DNA): TGTGCCAGCAGCGGCGGGACTAGCGGGATGGGGAAGTTCTTC. Supplemented by reference TRBV9 and TRBJ2-1, the full variable domain reads DSGVTQTPKHLITATGQRVTLRCSPRSGDLSVYWYQQSLDQGLQFLIQYYNGEERAKGNILERFSAQQFPDLHSELNLSSLELGDSALYFCASSGGTSGMGKFFGPGTRLTVL.